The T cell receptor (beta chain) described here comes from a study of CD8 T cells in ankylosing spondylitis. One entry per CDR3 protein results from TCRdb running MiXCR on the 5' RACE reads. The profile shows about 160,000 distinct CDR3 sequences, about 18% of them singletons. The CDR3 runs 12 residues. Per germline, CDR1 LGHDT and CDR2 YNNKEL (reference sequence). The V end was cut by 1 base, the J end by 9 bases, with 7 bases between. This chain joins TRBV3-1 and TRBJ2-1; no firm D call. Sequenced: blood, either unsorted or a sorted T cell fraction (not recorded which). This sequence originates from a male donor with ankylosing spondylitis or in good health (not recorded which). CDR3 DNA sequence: TGTGCCAGCAGCCAAGCAGGCAGTGAGCAGTTCTTC. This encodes CASSQAGSEQFF.